A single sample is the source of the 15 T cell receptor beta chains below, sequenced in a study of blood T cell repertoires in COVID-19. Some clones are missing from TCRdb's copy, which holds only in-frame ones; the method was immunoSEQ multiplex PCR. Among over 90,000 clones, roughly 89% were seen once, and the ten largest hold 1.9%. Source material: peripheral blood. The source is a woman in her forties or fifties with COVID-19, enrolled during active disease.

V gene TRBV27 combines with J gene TRBJ2-5; 7 positions match TRBD1. With 3 bases clipped from V and 5 bases from J, the junction kept 6 bases outside the gene matches. This CDR3 contains 14 residues. From germline, CDR1 is MNHEY and CDR2 SMNVEV (reference sequence). The CDR3 sequence is CASSFLQGDETQYF. CDR3 bases: TGTGCCAGCAGTTTCCTTCAGGGGGATGAGACCCAGTACTTC.

The chain carries TRBV11-2 and TRBJ1-2; tentative D call: TRBD1 (5 bases). The CDR3 loop spans 15 amino acids. In germline, CDR1 is SGHAT, CDR2 FQNNGV. The V and J ends lost 4 bases and 1 base respectively, with 13 bases between them. DNA of the CDR3: TGTGCCAGCAGCTCTACAGGAGTTAATAACTATGGCTACACCTTC. Translated, it gives CASSSTGVNNYGYTF.

The chain combines TRBV7-9 with TRBJ2-7; D is possibly TRBD2 (5 bases). CDR1 SEHNR and CDR2 FQNEAQ come from the germline V gene (reference sequence). V was trimmed by 4 bases and J by 7 bases, leaving 14 bases between them. This CDR3 has 13 residues. CDR3 sequence (DNA): TGTGCCAGCAGCTCCATGAGGGCGGGTGAGCAGTACTTC. It is translated as CASSSMRAGEQYF.

This chain uses TRBV4-2 with TRBJ1-5, with 7 bases lining up with TRBD1. Germline V gene sequence: CDR1 LGHNA, CDR2 YNFKEQ. V lost 2 bases to trimming and J lost 2 bases; unmatched junction nucleotides: 3. The CDR3 has 15 residues. For the CDR3, the DNA is TGTGCCAGCAGCCAACTTGGGACAGGCAATCAGCCCCAGCATTTT. Translating it yields CASSQLGTGNQPQHF.

The chain joins TRBV9 to TRBJ2-1; D not resolved. Germline V gene data show CDR1 as SGDLS and CDR2 as YYNGEE. This CDR3 is built from 14 residues. V shed 4 bases and J shed 3 bases, with 11 bases lying between them. The CDR3 DNA follows: TGTGCCAGCAGCCGCGAACGGGTCTACAATGAGCAGTTCTTC. Amino acids: CASSRERVYNEQFF.

This clone appeared once. The J gene is TRBJ2-5, the V gene TRBV30; 10 nucleotides agree with TRBD2. The CDR3 covers 15 residues. Unmatched junction bases numbered 5, after V lost 2 bases and J lost 2 bases. The germline CDR1 and CDR2 sequences are GTSNPN and SVGIG (reference sequence). The DNA of the CDR3 is TGTGCCTGGAGTACCCAAGCGGGGGGGCAAGAGACCCAGTACTTC. It codes for CAWSTQAGGQETQYF.

This chain uses TRBV6-5 with TRBJ1-1, with D hard to call. V dropped 6 bases and J dropped 2 bases, with 4 bases sitting between them. Germline assignment: CDR1 MNHEY and CDR2 SVGAGI. The CDR3 consists of 11 residues. The CDR3 coding sequence is TGTGCCAGCAGAGCTAACACTGAAGCTTTCTTT. Its translation: CASRANTEAFF.

V gene TRBV6-2 or TRBV6-3 combines with J gene TRBJ2-3; 10 bases line up with TRBD2. This CDR3 has 17 amino acids. Per germline, CDR1 MNHEY and CDR2 SVGEGT. The V gene end was trimmed by 6 bases and the J gene end by 2 bases; junction bases not matched to a gene: 11. The CDR3 spells CASSREWLAGVTDTQYF. CDR3 nucleotides: TGTGCCAGCAGCCGAGAGTGGCTAGCGGGGGTCACAGATACGCAGTATTTT.

This chain connects TRBV6-6 to TRBJ2-2; D remains unclear. Trimming took 7 bases from V and 4 from J, leaving 7 bases between them. The CDR3 sequence is 12 residues long. Per germline, CDR1 MNHNY and CDR2 SVGAGI (reference sequence). The CDR3 DNA reads as TGTGCCAGCACTCCGGTCACCGGGGAGCTGTTTTTT. Amino acid sequence: CASTPVTGELFF.

This sequence joins TRBV10-3 and TRBJ1-6, with D perhaps TRBD1 (6 bases). Germline CDR1 reads ENHRY; CDR2 reads SYGVKD. V lost 2 bases to trimming and J lost 5 bases, with 10 bases between them. The CDR3 spans 15 residues. CDR3 in DNA: TGTGCCATCAGTGAGCAGGGGCAGAATAATTCACCCCTCCACTTT. Its translation: CAISEQGQNNSPLHF.

CDR3 coding DNA: TGCGCCAGCAGCCAAGATGGGACACTCAACACTGAAGCTTTCTTT. This sequence encodes CASSQDGTLNTEAFF. The genes are TRBV4-1 and TRBJ1-1; tentatively, D is TRBD1 (6 bases). CDR3 length: 15 amino acids. The germline gives CDR1 MGHRA, CDR2 YSYEKL. Trimming shortened V by 0 bases and J by 2 bases, and 10 bases separated the two germline ends.

The V call is TRBV11-3, the J call TRBJ2-3, with unresolved D. Germline V gene lookup returns CDR1 SGHNT and CDR2 YENEEA. The CDR3 is 12 amino acids. V gave up 5 bases and J gave up 1 base, with 4 bases separating them. The DNA for the CDR3 is TGTGCCAGCAGCCTACGCACAGATACGCAGTATTTT. Translated, it gives CASSLRTDTQYF.

The V call is TRBV5-1, the J call TRBJ1-3; D gene uncertain. The CDR3 has 14 residues. Trimming removed 5 bases from V and 4 bases from J, with 13 bases in between. CDR1 is SGHRS, CDR2 YFSETQ, per germline. The CDR3 sequence is CASSNSYWGNTIYF. CDR3 in DNA: TGCGCCAGCAGTAACTCCTACTGGGGAAACACCATATATTTT.

For the CDR3, the DNA is TGTGCCAGCAGTTCCCCGAGCAGGGCCAACTATGGCTACACCTTC. Translation gives CASSSPSRANYGYTF. The rearrangement joins TRBV6-5 to TRBJ1-2; D might be TRBD1 (5 bases). V gave up 4 bases and J gave up 2 bases, with 14 bases separating them. The CDR3 spans 15 residues. The germline CDR1 and CDR2 sequences are MNHEY and SVGAGI.

This clone was detected once. This chain uses TRBV30 with TRBJ1-5; D gene uncertain. Germline CDR1 is GTSNPN and CDR2 is SVGIG (reference sequence). The CDR3 loop spans 16 amino acids. Trimming left V 0 bases short and J 4 bases short, with 16 bases between. The CDR3 protein is CAWSVGVRGSNQPQHF. In DNA, the CDR3 is TGTGCCTGGAGTGTAGGAGTTCGGGGTTCAAATCAGCCCCAGCATTTT.